Below are 7 T cell receptor beta chains sequenced from a single sample in a study of T cell repertoires in cytomegalovirus infection. MiXCR was run by TCRdb on the reads, yielding one entry per CDR3 protein. This sample carries some 400,000 distinct CDR3 sequences, approximately 33% of them seen once, and the ten largest clones take around 15%. Material for sequencing was PBMCs. The receptors come from a human donor in good health (CMV status not recorded). Some clones in this sample may be carry-over from other donors' samples.

This clonotype was seen repeatedly, ten times or more. This rearrangement joins TRBV12-3 or TRBV12-4 to TRBJ2-2; a weak D match, TRBD1 (5 bases). Trimming removed 8 bases from V and 3 bases from J, with 22 bases in between. The CDR3 covers 17 residues. Written as DNA, the CDR3 is TGTGCCAGCGGGGCCTTCCGCGGAGTTTCGTACACCGGGGAGCTGTTTTTT. Protein sequence: CASGAFRGVSYTGELFF.

This clonotype has more than one count but fewer than ten. The DNA for the CDR3 is TGTGCCAGCAGCTTTCCCCCATCGGGCGAGAACACTGAAGCTTTCTTT. It codes for CASSFPPSGENTEAFF. V gene TRBV7-6 combines with J gene TRBJ1-1, with D unresolved. CDR3 length: 16 residues. Between the trimmed V and J ends, which lost 3 bases and 1 base, there was a span of 15 bases. Germline V gene data show CDR1 as SGHVS and CDR2 as FNYEAQ.

This clonotype was recorded a few times. The V call is TRBV5-3, the J call TRBJ2-7; D tentatively fits TRBD1 or TRBD2 (5 bases each). TRBV5-3 is reported as an ORF; its role is uncertain. With 8 bases removed from V and 7 bases from J, the gap between germline ends came to 25 bases. This CDR3 contains 15 residues. The CDR3 sequence: CASSASGTLGREQYF. The CDR3 region has the DNA TGTGCCAGCAGCGCCTCCGGGACCCTCGGGCGAGAGCAGTACTTC.

There are a few counts of this clonotype. The chain couples TRBV11-2 to TRBJ2-3; D call uncertain. V dropped 5 bases and J dropped 0 bases, with 12 bases sitting between them. The CDR3 covers 15 residues. Germline CDR1 SGHAT, CDR2 FQNNGV. The CDR3 loop is CASSPWTKSTDTQYF. CDR3 coding DNA: TGTGCCAGCAGCCCCTGGACCAAGAGCACAGATACGCAGTATTTT. The variable domain in full, with the rest retrieved from reference TRBV11-2 and TRBJ2-3, is EAGVAQSPRYKIIEKRQSVAFWCNPISGHATLYWYQQILGQGPKLLIQFQNNGVVDDSQLPKDRFSAERLKGVDSTLKIQPAKLEDSAVYLCASSPWTKSTDTQYFGPGTRLTVL.

The rearrangement uses TRBV7-3 and TRBJ2-1; TRBD2 agrees at 12 bases. CDR3 size: 15 residues. Germline CDR1 is SGHTA and CDR2 is FQGTGA. J gave up 6 bases and V 4 bases, and 4 bases lay outside the gene matches. CDR3 protein: CASSSSGGAGNEQFF. The CDR3 bases are TGTGCCAGCAGCTCTAGCGGGGGGGCCGGCAATGAGCAGTTCTTC.

The V and J genes are TRBV6-2 or TRBV6-3 and TRBJ1-1; the D is unclear. Germline V gene sequence: CDR1 MNHEY, CDR2 SVGEGT. The V and J ends lost 8 bases and 4 bases respectively, with 17 bases between them. CDR3 size: 14 residues. CDR3 in DNA: TGTGCCAGCTCGATCCTGAGGGAGGGCACTGAAGCTTTCTTT. Protein: CASSILREGTEAFF.

The table lists this clonotype with many counts. The V gene is TRBV5-4, the J gene TRBJ2-2, with 8 nucleotides matching TRBD2. The ends lost 1 base at V and 5 bases at J; junction bases unmatched: 7. Germline CDR1 reads SGHNT; CDR2 reads YYREEE (reference sequence). This CDR3 has 16 residues. The CDR3 DNA reads as TGTGCCAGCAGCTTGTTTCGGGGACTAGATACCGGGGAGCTGTTTTTT. Translated: CASSLFRGLDTGELFF.